This T cell receptor (beta chain) originates from a study of human T cells and chemical hapten exposure. Study as a whole: The patch tests put 0.01% DPC on the skin of the upper back and were read 6 days later.

The CDR3 spans 14 residues. The germline CDR1 and CDR2 sequences are MGHDK and SYGVNS. Trimming took off 6 bases at V and 2 bases at J, with 13 bases between the two ends. TCRdb analysed the RACE reads with MiXCR anew, one entry per CDR3 protein. The profile shows approximately 60,000 distinct CDR3 sequences, approximately 11% of them singletons. As for time point: pre-sensitization, week 0. Treatment: therapeutic diphenylcyclopropenone sensitization with weekly scalp DPC. This specimen consisted of whole blood, obtained in connection with sensitization to the hapten diphenylcyclopropenone (DPC). The chain couples TRBV25-1 to TRBJ1-1; perhaps TRBD1 as D (5 bases). This TCR was recovered from a woman aged 40 to 50 with alopecia areata. Some clones in this sample may be carry-over from other donors' samples. This chain's CDR3 is CASSPGLHNTEAFF. CDR3 DNA sequence: TGTGCCAGCAGCCCGGGACTCCATAACACTGAAGCTTTCTTT.